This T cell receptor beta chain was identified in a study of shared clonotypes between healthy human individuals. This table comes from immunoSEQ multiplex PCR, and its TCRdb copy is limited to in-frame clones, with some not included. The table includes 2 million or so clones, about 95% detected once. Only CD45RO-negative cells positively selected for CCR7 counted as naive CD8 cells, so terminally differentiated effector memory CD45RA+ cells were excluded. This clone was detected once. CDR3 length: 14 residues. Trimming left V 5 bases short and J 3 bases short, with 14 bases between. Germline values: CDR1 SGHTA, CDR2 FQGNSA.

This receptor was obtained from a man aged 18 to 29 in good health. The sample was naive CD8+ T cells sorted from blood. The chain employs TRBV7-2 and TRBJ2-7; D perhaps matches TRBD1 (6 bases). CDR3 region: CASSPGAGFYEQYF. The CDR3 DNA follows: TGTGCCAGCAGCCCAGGGGCGGGTTTCTACGAGCAGTACTTC.